This TCR beta chain originates from a study of technical replicates of blood from several donors. TCRdb's copy holds only in-frame clones and misses some; the assay was immunoSEQ multiplex PCR. The table lists around 74,000 clones, 65% to 90% of them singletons, with under 5.5% in the top ten. The CDR3 loop spans 14 amino acids. Germline-derived CDR1 and CDR2 are SGHTA and FQGTGA. V lost 5 bases to trimming and J lost 8 bases; unmatched junction nucleotides: 9. The gene calls are TRBV7-3 and TRBJ2-1; 7 positions match TRBD2. This receptor was obtained from a human donor in good health. Some clones in this sample may be carry-over from other donors' samples. The sample consisted of PBMCs. CDR3 in amino acids: CASSPSTSEHEQFF. The CDR3 DNA reads TGTGCCAGCAGCCCCTCTACTAGCGAGCATGAGCAGTTCTTC.